These 24 T cell receptor beta chains were all obtained from the same sample, sequenced in a study of shared clonotypes between healthy human individuals. Profiling relied on immunoSEQ multiplex PCR, and the TCRdb table lists in-frame clones only, not all of them. This repertoire shows 400,000 to 500,000 clones, about 79% found once; its top ten account for over 10%. The specimen sequenced was PBMCs. These receptors were obtained from a woman aged 40 to 50 in good health. Some clones in this sample may be carry-over from other donors' samples.

V gene TRBV29-1 combines with J gene TRBJ1-2; 10 nucleotides match TRBD1. The CDR3 is made up of 12 amino acids. Germline V gene data show CDR1 as SQVTM and CDR2 as ANQGSEA. The chain's CDR3 is CSTGTGADGYTF. CDR3 nucleotide sequence: TGCAGTACCGGGACAGGGGCAGATGGCTACACCTTC.

Remarks on this clone: One base separates it from a far larger clone, so it is likely a read error. The chain couples TRBV30 to TRBJ2-3; the D gene is possibly TRBD1 (6 bases). The CDR3 extends over 14 amino acids. V was trimmed by 4 bases and J by 1 base, leaving 12 bases between them. Germline V gene data show CDR1 as GTSNPN and CDR2 as SVGIG (reference sequence). This CDR3 is CAWMRGRGTDTQYF. Here the CDR3 DNA reads TGTGCCTGGATGAGGGGGAGAGGCACAGATACGCAGTATTTT.

The V call is TRBV28, the J call TRBJ2-1, with TRBD2 identical over 14 bases. The CDR3 is 18 residues long. V shed 4 bases, J shed 5 bases, and the junction held 10 bases outside the gene matches. Germline V gives CDR1 MDHEN, CDR2 SYDVKM. This CDR3 is CASSYRLAGGPRHNEQFF. The CDR3 DNA sequence: TGTGCCAGCAGTTACCGACTAGCGGGAGGGCCGAGACACAATGAGCAGTTCTTC.

This sequence joins TRBV7-9 and TRBJ1-2; 9 bases fit TRBD1. CDR3 size: 15 residues. Looked up from germline, CDR1 is SEHNR and CDR2 is FQNEAQ (reference sequence). V lost 6 bases to trimming and J lost 1 base; unmatched junction nucleotides: 6. This chain's CDR3 is CASRVGDRDNYGYTF. The CDR3 DNA sequence: TGTGCCAGCAGGGTTGGGGACAGGGATAACTATGGCTACACCTTC. The entire variable domain, with the rest obtained from reference TRBV7-9 and TRBJ1-2, is as follows: DTGVSQNPRHKITKRGQNVTFRCDPISEHNRLYWYRQTLGQGPEFLTYFQNEAQLEKSRLLSDRFSAERPKGSFSTLEIQRTEQGDSAMYLCASRVGDRDNYGYTFGSGTRLTVV.

V gene TRBV7-2 combines with J gene TRBJ2-1; 8 bases agree with TRBD2. CDR3 length equals 15 residues. Germline V gives CDR1 SGHTA, CDR2 FQGNSA. V dropped 2 bases and J dropped 4; count of bases not matched to a gene: 4. The CDR3 nucleotides are TGTGCCAGCAGCTTATCGGGACTAGTTTACAATGAGCAGTTCTTC. It specifies CASSLSGLVYNEQFF.

The chain recombines TRBV7-7 with TRBJ2-5, with 12 bases matching TRBD2. CDR3 length equals 17 residues. CDR1 SSHAT and CDR2 FNYEAQ come from the germline V gene (reference sequence). J was trimmed by 0 bases and V by 5 bases; bases with no gene match: 7. CDR3 loop: CASSRGLAGPYQETQYF. CDR3 bases: TGTGCCAGCAGCCGGGGACTAGCGGGTCCTTACCAAGAGACCCAGTACTTC.

J is TRBJ1-5 and V is TRBV30; D uncertain. The V end was cut by 2 bases, the J end by 4 bases, with 9 bases between. CDR3 length equals 13 residues. The V gene's germline CDR1 is GTSNPN and CDR2 SVGIG (reference sequence). Here the CDR3 reads CAWSSMANQPQHF. The CDR3 DNA reads TGTGCCTGGAGTTCTATGGCTAATCAGCCCCAGCATTTT.

To note about this clone: This may be a read error, as it is one base from a much larger clone. Within the sample, other DNA sequences also encode this same CDR3. The chain employs TRBV7-9 and TRBJ2-3, with no clear D. The CDR3 runs to 11 residues. V was shortened by 2 bases and J by 3 bases, with 0 bases between the two germline ends. Germline V CDR1 and CDR2: SEHNR, FQNEAQ (reference sequence). The CDR3 loop is CASSLTDTQYF. The CDR3 region has the DNA TGTGCCAGCAGCTTAACAGATACGCAGTATTTT.

Comment on this clone: Distinct nucleotide sequences in the sample also encode this CDR3. V and J are TRBV5-1 and TRBJ1-4; TRBD1 matches 8 bases. The CDR3 has 14 amino acids. V trimming: 3 bases; J trimming: 5 bases; junction bases outside the gene matches: 3. Germline CDR1 SGHRS, CDR2 YFSETQ. CDR3: CASSSGTGNEKLFF. The DNA of the CDR3 is TGCGCCAGCAGCTCAGGGACAGGAAATGAAAAACTGTTTTTT.

This clone was detected ten times or more. The same CDR3 can be traced to other DNA sequences in this sample. CDR3 region: CAWSVRSSTEAFF. The CDR3 coding sequence is TGTGCCTGGAGTGTTCGCTCCAGCACTGAAGCTTTCTTT. The chain combines TRBV30 with TRBJ1-1, with D unclear. Trimming shortened V by 0 bases and J by 4 bases, and 9 bases separated the two germline ends. The CDR3 runs to 13 residues. Germline V lookup: CDR1 GTSNPN, CDR2 SVGIG (reference sequence).

About this clone: A far larger clone lies a single base away; this is likely a read error. The chain uses TRBV10-2 and TRBJ2-1; 8 bases match TRBD2. The germline V gene encodes CDR1 WSHSY and CDR2 SAAADI. The length of the CDR3 is 15 residues. V was pared by 6 bases and J by 8 bases, with 12 bases of the junction left unmatched. CDR3 DNA sequence: TGCGCCAGCAGATCGACTGGCGGGAGGAAGGATGAGCAGTTCTTC. As protein: CASRSTGGRKDEQFF.

This CDR3 reads CASSEERTDTQYF. In DNA form, the CDR3 reads TGTGCCAGCAGTGAGGAACGCACAGATACGCAGTATTTT. The chain combines TRBV2 with TRBJ2-3; D uncertain. The CDR3 consists of 13 residues. Germline CDR1 and CDR2: SNHLY and FYNNEI. The V and J ends lost 3 bases and 1 base respectively, with 5 bases between them.

The gene calls are TRBV6-4 and TRBJ1-5, with TRBD1 matching 9 bases. J gave up 0 bases and V 8 bases, and 5 bases lay outside the gene matches. This CDR3 comprises 15 residues. From germline, CDR1 is MRHNA and CDR2 SNTAGT. The CDR3 spells CASLAGQGSNQPQHF. CDR3 nucleotide sequence: TGTGCCAGCCTCGCGGGACAGGGTAGCAATCAGCCCCAGCATTTT.

The rearrangement links TRBV5-6 to TRBJ2-3; 7 nucleotides align to TRBD2. With 5 bases clipped from V and 4 bases from J, the junction kept 13 bases outside the gene matches. Germline CDR1 is SGHDT and CDR2 is YYEEEE. CDR3 length equals 16 residues. For the CDR3, the DNA is TGTGCCAGCAGGCTAAGAATCGGGACTAATCCAGATACGCAGTATTTT. Its protein product is CASRLRIGTNPDTQYF.

There are a few counts of this clone. V usage is TRBV10-1 and J usage is TRBJ2-2; tentatively, D is TRBD2 (6 bases). V was clipped by 0 bases and J by 0 bases, with 11 bases between them. Per germline, CDR1 WNHNN and CDR2 SYGVQD (reference sequence). This CDR3 spans 17 amino acids. CDR3 bases: TGCGCCAGCAGTGAGTCCCGGGACTGCGCGAACACCGGGGAGCTGTTTTTT. Translating gives CASSESRDCANTGELFF.

The rearrangement joins TRBV11-2 to TRBJ2-2, with D maybe TRBD1 (5 bases). V was clipped by 1 base and J by 7 bases, with 7 bases between them. The CDR3 length is 13 residues. Germline CDR1 SGHAT, CDR2 FQNNGV. The CDR3 nucleotides are TGTGCCAGCAGCTTAGTGGACATCGGGGAGCTGTTTTTT. It encodes CASSLVDIGELFF.

The chain recombines TRBV5-1 with TRBJ2-5; no clear D gene. V was trimmed by 0 bases and J by 4 bases, leaving 4 bases between them. Germline CDR1 is SGHRS and CDR2 is YFSETQ. The CDR3 is 12 residues long. Here the CDR3 DNA reads TGCGCCAGCAGCTTGGTTTTAGAGACCCAGTACTTC. Translation: CASSLVLETQYF.

Of note for this clone: In the same sample, other DNA sequences code for this CDR3. This sequence joins TRBV7-3 and TRBJ2-3, with TRBD1 identical over 8 bases. CDR3 length: 13 amino acids. The germline V gene encodes CDR1 SGHTA and CDR2 FQGTGA. V lost 5 bases and J lost 4; bases outside the gene matches: 2. The CDR3 DNA is TGTGCCAGCAGCCCAGGGGGCGCAGATACGCAGTATTTT. Amino acids: CASSPGGADTQYF. Full variable domain (remainder filled in from reference TRBV7-3 and TRBJ2-3): GAGVSQTPSNKVTEKGKYVELRCDPISGHTALYWYRQSLGQGPEFLIYFQGTGAADDSGLPNDRFFAVRPEGSVSTLKIQRTERGDSAVYLCASSPGGADTQYFGPGTRLTVL.

The chain has TRBV30 and TRBJ1-6; no clear D. There are 12 residues in the CDR3. V dropped 3 bases and J dropped 5 bases, with 5 bases sitting between them. Germline V CDR1 and CDR2: GTSNPN, SVGIG (reference sequence). Here the CDR3 reads CAWRENNSPLHF. CDR3 DNA sequence: TGTGCCTGGAGGGAGAATAATTCACCCCTCCACTTT.

The sample holds a few counts of this clone. This chain connects TRBV7-6 to TRBJ2-3, with 9 nucleotides matching TRBD2. Trimming at V came to 1 base and at J to 4 bases, leaving 9 bases not matched to a gene. This CDR3 has 17 amino acids. Germline V lookup: CDR1 SGHVS, CDR2 FNYEAQ. The CDR3 DNA follows: TGTGCCAGCAGCTTAGAGTTCTGGCGGGAGGGGTCAGATACGCAGTATTTT. It specifies CASSLEFWREGSDTQYF.

The J gene is TRBJ1-6, the V gene TRBV7-9; D gene unclear. This CDR3 has 14 amino acids. Between the trimmed V and J ends, which lost 5 bases and 2 bases, there was a span of 7 bases. Germline loops: CDR1 SEHNR, CDR2 FQNEAQ (reference sequence). The chain's CDR3 is CASSPLPYNSPLHF. The CDR3 coding sequence is TGTGCCAGCAGCCCACTCCCCTATAATTCACCCCTCCACTTT.

This chain uses TRBV30 with TRBJ2-5; D gene ambiguous. The DNA end lines up better with TRBJ2-7; the J call may be wrong. This CDR3 is 11 amino acids long. Per the germline V gene, CDR1 is GTSNPN and CDR2 is SVGIG (reference sequence). Written as DNA, the CDR3 is TGTGCCTGGAGTGTACTCTACGAGCAGTACTTC. Protein: CAWSVLYEQYF.

The chain joins TRBV7-9 to TRBJ2-7, with D maybe TRBD2 (5 bases). Germline lookup yields CDR1 SEHNR and CDR2 FQNEAQ (reference sequence). The CDR3 sequence is 13 residues long. V was trimmed by 2 bases and J by 1 base, leaving 6 bases between them. CDR3 bases: TGTGCCAGCAGCTTAAGGGAGTCCTACGAGCAGTACTTC. This codes for CASSLRESYEQYF.

The chain has TRBV6-1 and TRBJ2-7, with 9 positions matching TRBD1. Losses at the gene ends were 0 bases for V and 5 bases for J; bases not matched to a gene: 8. Germline values: CDR1 MNHNS, CDR2 SASEGT. The CDR3 length is 16 residues. The CDR3 protein is CASSEAKTGGRNEQYF. The CDR3 nucleotides are TGTGCCAGCAGTGAAGCCAAGACAGGGGGTAGAAACGAGCAGTACTTC.